Listed below are T cell receptor beta chains from one sample, sequenced in a study of OX40 agonist ivuxolimab in advanced cancers. Measured with immunoSEQ multiplex PCR; TCRdb has only the in-frame clones, and not every one. The table lists 25,000 or so clones, about four fifths of them singletons, with 12% in the top ten. This specimen consisted of CD4+ or CD8+ T cells sorted from blood, obtained in a trial of the OX40 agonist ivuxolimab. These receptors were obtained from an adult with an advanced solid tumor such as melanoma, head and neck, liver or kidney cancer. Both conserved end residues are part of each CDR3. Each record gives: J gene, D gene, clone size, V gene, CDR3 protein, CDR3 DNA. A D gene is named only where the DNA matches it firmly. Rows give clone size only sometimes, using once, few, many, or a class for an expanded clone.

J: TRBJ2-5
D: TRBD1
size: NA
V: TRBV18
CDR3: CASSPPGTAETQYF
DNA: TGTGCCAGCTCACCACCCGGGACAGCAGAGACCCAGTACTTC

J: TRBJ1-6
D: NA
size: NA
V: TRBV27
CDR3: CASSYLGNSPLHF
DNA: TGTGCCAGCAGTTATTTGGGGAATTCACCCCTCCACTTT

J: TRBJ2-7
D: NA
size: NA
V: TRBV7-6
CDR3: CASTAGVSRAYEQYF
DNA: TGTGCCAGCACCGCGGGTGTAAGCCGAGCCTACGAGCAGTACTTC

J: TRBJ2-3
D: TRBD2
size: NA
V: TRBV11-2
CDR3: CASSPLAGGGADTQYF
DNA: TGTGCCAGCAGCCCCTTGGCGGGGGGAGGCGCAGATACGCAGTATTTT

J: TRBJ2-5
D: NA
size: NA
V: TRBV7-2
CDR3: CASRARTTLTLETQYF
DNA: TGTGCCAGCAGGGCTAGGACAACCCTTACTTTAGAGACCCAGTACTTC

J: TRBJ1-2
D: NA
size: NA
V: TRBV19
CDR3: CASSMEGLAGYGYTF
DNA: TGTGCCAGTAGTATGGAGGGGCTAGCAGGCTATGGCTACACCTTC

J: TRBJ1-1
D: TRBD1
size: NA
V: TRBV10-1
CDR3: CASRLDRSPKGEAFF
DNA: TGCGCCAGCAGACTGGACAGGTCTCCAAAAGGTGAAGCTTTCTTT

J: TRBJ2-1
D: NA
size: NA
V: TRBV19
CDR3: CASSIDQLRGTYNEQFF
DNA: TGTGCCAGTAGTATAGATCAGCTGAGGGGCACCTACAATGAGCAGTTCTTC

J: TRBJ1-6
D: NA
size: NA
V: TRBV4-1
CDR3: CASSQDHDGIGDSPLHF
DNA: TGCGCCAGCAGCCAAGATCACGACGGAATCGGGGATTCACCCCTCCACTTT

J: TRBJ1-1
D: NA
size: few
V: TRBV19
CDR3: CASSWGTANTEAFF
DNA: TGTGCCAGTAGCTGGGGGACCGCGAACACTGAAGCTTTCTTT

J: TRBJ1-3
D: TRBD1
size: NA
V: TRBV7-8
CDR3: CASSLKTGGFVNRSGNTIYF
DNA: TGTGCCAGCAGCTTGAAGACAGGGGGCTTCGTAAACCGTTCTGGAAACACCATATATTTT

J: TRBJ1-1
D: NA
size: NA
V: TRBV5-4
CDR3: CASSFGTEAFF
DNA: TGTGCCAGCAGCTTTGGCACTGAAGCTTTCTTT

J: TRBJ1-1
D: NA
size: NA
V: TRBV28
CDR3: CASSSFLGAFF
DNA: TGTGCCAGCAGTTCATTCCTTGGCGCTTTCTTT

J: TRBJ1-1
D: NA
size: NA
V: TRBV7-9
CDR3: CASSFSFSTEAFF
DNA: TGTGCCAGCAGCTTCAGCTTCAGCACTGAAGCTTTCTTT

J: TRBJ2-7
D: NA
size: NA
V: TRBV13
CDR3: CASSLDSGAEQYF
DNA: TGTGCCAGCAGCTTAGACTCCGGGGCCGAGCAGTACTTC

J: TRBJ1-2
D: NA
size: NA
V: TRBV5-1
CDR3: CASSLGINYGYTF
DNA: TGCGCCAGCAGCTTGGGGATAAACTATGGCTACACCTTC

J: TRBJ1-5
D: NA
size: NA
V: TRBV6-5
CDR3: CASSYMGDQPQHF
DNA: TGTGCCAGCAGTTATATGGGGGATCAGCCCCAGCATTTT

J: TRBJ1-2
D: NA
size: once
V: TRBV6-5
CDR3: CASSYSGSDGYTF
DNA: TGTGCCAGCAGTTACTCCGGCTCCGATGGCTACACCTTC

J: TRBJ1-2
D: NA
size: NA
V: TRBV6-5
CDR3: CASSYPVTENYGYTF
DNA: TGTGCCAGCAGTTACCCGGTGACGGAGAACTATGGCTACACCTTC

J: TRBJ1-1
D: NA
size: NA
V: TRBV19
CDR3: CASSPNTEAFF
DNA: TGTGCCAGTAGTCCGAACACTGAAGCTTTCTTT

J: TRBJ2-4
D: NA
size: NA
V: TRBV5-4
CDR3: CASSLGSSRLAKNIQYF
DNA: TGTGCCAGCAGCTTGGGATCCAGTCGCCTAGCCAAAAACATTCAGTACTTC

J: TRBJ1-4
D: NA
size: few
V: TRBV16
CDR3: CASSPSGGQANEKLFF
DNA: TGTGCCAGCAGCCCCAGTGGAGGGCAAGCGAATGAAAAACTGTTTTTT

J: TRBJ1-2
D: TRBD1
size: NA
V: TRBV5-6
CDR3: CASSEGQGAYGYTF
DNA: TGTGCCAGCAGCGAGGGACAGGGGGCTTATGGCTACACCTTC

J: TRBJ2-1
D: TRBD2
size: NA
V: TRBV5-1
CDR3: CASSGGLAGANEQFF
DNA: TGCGCCAGCAGCGGGGGACTAGCGGGGGCCAATGAGCAGTTCTTC

J: TRBJ2-7
D: NA
size: once
V: TRBV18
CDR3: CASSPPNRDTVYEQYF
DNA: TGTGCCAGCTCACCACCGAACAGGGATACTGTCTACGAGCAGTACTTC

J: TRBJ1-1
D: TRBD1
size: NA
V: TRBV6-4
CDR3: CASPPLAAGQGTLNTEAFF
DNA: TGTGCCAGTCCCCCCCTGGCGGCGGGACAGGGAACATTGAACACTGAAGCTTTCTTT

J: TRBJ2-3
D: TRBD1
size: NA
V: TRBV6-5
CDR3: CASSYDRGTDTQYF
DNA: TGTGCCAGCAGTTATGACAGGGGCACAGATACGCAGTATTTT

J: TRBJ2-7
D: NA
size: NA
V: TRBV5-6
CDR3: CASSSGTGLHEQYF
DNA: TGTGCCAGCAGCTCCGGGACGGGTCTCCACGAGCAGTACTTC

J: TRBJ1-1
D: NA
size: NA
V: TRBV18
CDR3: CASSPDGGYTEAFF
DNA: TGTGCCAGCTCACCCGACGGGGGTTACACTGAAGCTTTCTTT

J: TRBJ1-1
D: NA
size: NA
V: TRBV13
CDR3: CASSLGGRGDTEAFF
DNA: TGTGCCAGCAGCTTAGGGGGCAGGGGAGACACTGAAGCTTTCTTT

J: TRBJ2-1
D: NA
size: NA
V: TRBV6-1
CDR3: CATTLGGPYNEQFF
DNA: TGTGCCACCACGCTCGGGGGCCCCTACAATGAGCAGTTCTTC

J: TRBJ2-2
D: NA
size: NA
V: TRBV7-6
CDR3: CASSLAEVGPMGELFF
DNA: TGTGCCAGCAGCTTAGCAGAAGTCGGGCCCATGGGGGAGCTGTTTTTT

J: TRBJ1-5
D: NA
size: NA
V: TRBV5-5
CDR3: CASTAGWGNQPQHF
DNA: TGTGCCAGCACGGCTGGGTGGGGCAATCAGCCCCAGCATTTT

J: TRBJ1-4
D: NA
size: NA
V: TRBV7-9
CDR3: CASSFRQDNEKLFF
DNA: TGTGCCAGCAGCTTCAGACAGGACAATGAAAAACTGTTTTTT

J: TRBJ2-7
D: TRBD1
size: NA
V: TRBV30
CDR3: CASGDRGPEQYF
DNA: TGTGCCTCTGGGGACAGGGGGCCCGAGCAGTACTTC

J: TRBJ2-3
D: TRBD1
size: NA
V: TRBV11-2
CDR3: CASSLGTGVPDTQYF
DNA: TGTGCCAGCAGCTTAGGGACAGGGGTTCCAGATACGCAGTATTTT

J: TRBJ2-7
D: NA
size: few
V: TRBV18
CDR3: CASSPPDRPYEQYF
DNA: TGTGCCAGCTCACCCCCGGACAGACCCTACGAGCAGTACTTC

J: TRBJ1-1
D: TRBD1
size: NA
V: TRBV10-2
CDR3: CASREDRGLNEAFF
DNA: TGCGCCAGCAGAGAGGACAGGGGGCTAAATGAAGCTTTCTTT

J: TRBJ2-1
D: TRBD2
size: NA
V: TRBV7-9
CDR3: CASSGRLAGETRNEQFF
DNA: TGTGCCAGCAGCGGGCGACTAGCGGGGGAAACTAGGAATGAGCAGTTCTTC

J: TRBJ2-5
D: TRBD2
size: NA
V: TRBV11-2
CDR3: CASSASGSSETQYF
DNA: TGTGCCAGCAGCGCCAGCGGGAGTTCGGAGACCCAGTACTTC

J: TRBJ2-5
D: NA
size: once
V: TRBV27
CDR3: CASSRMGEKETQYF
DNA: TGTGCCAGCAGTAGAATGGGGGAGAAAGAGACCCAGTACTTC

J: TRBJ2-3
D: NA
size: once
V: TRBV5-4
CDR3: CASSFSISSTDTQYF
DNA: TGTGCCAGCAGCTTCTCTATCTCTAGCACAGATACGCAGTATTTT

J: TRBJ1-5
D: TRBD1
size: NA
V: TRBV15
CDR3: CATSRIGGGGQPQHF
DNA: TGTGCCACCAGCAGAATAGGAGGGGGCGGTCAGCCCCAGCATTTT

J: TRBJ2-1
D: TRBD2
size: once
V: TRBV4-1
CDR3: CASSQGYLAAYNEQFF
DNA: TGCGCCAGCAGCCAAGGTTATCTAGCGGCCTACAATGAGCAGTTCTTC

J: TRBJ2-5
D: NA
size: NA
V: TRBV6-5
CDR3: CASIARDYQETQYF
DNA: TGTGCCAGCATCGCCCGGGACTACCAAGAGACCCAGTACTTC

J: TRBJ1-2
D: TRBD1
size: NA
V: TRBV10-3
CDR3: CAISDTTGASYGYTF
DNA: TGTGCCATCAGTGATACGACAGGGGCCAGCTATGGCTACACCTTC

J: TRBJ2-5
D: TRBD2
size: NA
V: TRBV4-2
CDR3: CASSQARGGLGLQETQYF
DNA: TGTGCCAGCAGCCAAGCCCGGGGGGGCCTCGGACTCCAAGAGACCCAGTACTTC

J: TRBJ2-4
D: NA
size: once
V: TRBV27
CDR3: CASSPGSGAKNIQYF
DNA: TGTGCCAGCAGCCCAGGTTCAGGCGCCAAAAACATTCAGTACTTC

J: TRBJ2-7
D: NA
size: NA
V: TRBV5-1
CDR3: CASSLAGSYEQYF
DNA: TGCGCCAGCAGCTTGGCGGGGAGTTACGAGCAGTACTTC

J: TRBJ2-5
D: NA
size: NA
V: TRBV7-3
CDR3: CASSAGTEPQETQYF
DNA: TGTGCCAGCAGCGCCGGCACCGAACCCCAAGAGACCCAGTACTTC

J: TRBJ2-1
D: TRBD2
size: NA
V: TRBV9
CDR3: CASSRFPSGGALEQFF
DNA: TGTGCCAGCAGCCGATTCCCTAGCGGGGGGGCCCTCGAGCAGTTCTTC

J: TRBJ1-2
D: NA
size: once
V: TRBV7-6
CDR3: CASSPGPTNYGYTF
DNA: TGTGCCAGCAGCCCGGGGCCTACTAACTATGGCTACACCTTC

J: TRBJ2-2
D: NA
size: NA
V: TRBV11-2
CDR3: CASSSQWGAGELFF
DNA: TGTGCCAGCAGCTCCCAGTGGGGAGCCGGGGAGCTGTTTTTT

J: TRBJ2-7
D: NA
size: NA
V: TRBV6-1
CDR3: CASSQAYEQYF
DNA: TGTGCCAGCAGTCAAGCCTACGAGCAGTACTTC

J: TRBJ1-3
D: NA
size: NA
V: TRBV4-1
CDR3: CASSPSGSSGNTIYF
DNA: TGCGCCAGCAGCCCGTCGGGAAGCTCTGGAAACACCATATATTTT

J: TRBJ1-2
D: TRBD1
size: NA
V: TRBV6-1
CDR3: CAARTGRRVTF
DNA: TGTGCCGCCAGGACAGGGAGGAGGGTCACCTTC

J: TRBJ1-2
D: NA
size: NA
V: TRBV5-4
CDR3: CASSLTADYGYTF
DNA: TGTGCCAGCAGCTTGACGGCCGACTATGGCTACACCTTC

J: TRBJ2-7
D: NA
size: NA
V: TRBV6-1
CDR3: CASKRHSYEQYF
DNA: TGTGCCAGCAAAAGACATTCCTACGAGCAGTACTTC

J: TRBJ2-3
D: NA
size: NA
V: TRBV2
CDR3: CASSGEPLATDTQYF
DNA: TGTGCCAGCAGTGGGGAGCCACTTGCCACAGATACGCAGTATTTT

J: TRBJ1-2
D: TRBD1
size: NA
V: TRBV7-4
CDR3: CASRLLDRVGVLLNYGYTF
DNA: TGTGCCAGCAGGCTACTCGACAGGGTCGGAGTCCTGCTCAACTATGGCTACACCTTC